This TCR beta chain was identified during a study of T cells in tuberculosis. Turning to the study itself: Sequenced TCRs come from CD1B-GMM tetramer-binding T cells. The study's findings and limits: GEM motif frequencies gave around 67% accuracy; the GMM repertoire gave roughly 87%. Cases with active tuberculosis were adults, while controls were adolescents.

The repertoire was sequenced with immunoSEQ multiplex PCR; TCRdb's copy has only in-frame clones and lacks some. This sample yields about 32,000 clones, of which approximately 93% are seen a single time; about 7.8% belongs to the top ten. Concerning this clone itself: Its antigen is unidentified.

CDR1 and CDR2 from the germline V gene are GTSNPN and SVGIG (reference sequence). The V end was cut by 3 bases, the J end by 2 bases, with 8 bases between. This CDR3 is 12 amino acids long. Input material: PBMCs. The chain combines TRBV30 with TRBJ2-7; maybe TRBD1 (5 bases). This TCR was sampled from a donor aged 10-29 years with latent tuberculosis or without tuberculosis infection. The CDR3 protein is CAWRGVPYEQYF. The CDR3 DNA reads TGTGCCTGGAGAGGGGTACCCTACGAGCAGTACTTC.